The 24 T cell receptor beta chains in this list originate from one sample, sequenced in a study of blood T cell repertoires in COVID-19. This table comes from immunoSEQ multiplex PCR, and its TCRdb copy is limited to in-frame clones, with some not included. The sample includes about 20,000 clones, about nine tenths of them seen just once. The sequenced material came from peripheral blood. These receptors all stem from a human donor in a cohort sampled during active COVID-19.

The chain combines TRBV5-4 with TRBJ2-7; 8 positions match TRBD1. This CDR3 region has 15 residues. Germline V gene sequence: CDR1 SGHNT, CDR2 YYREEE (reference sequence). The V and J ends lost 4 bases and 3 bases, in that order; junction bases with no gene match: 9. Here the CDR3 reads CASSLATGGFYEQYF. The CDR3 DNA is TGTGCCAGCAGCCTAGCTACAGGGGGATTCTACGAGCAGTACTTC.

This sequence joins TRBV15 and TRBJ2-7; 12 bases line up with TRBD1. The CDR3 covers 17 residues. Trimming removed 0 bases from V and 4 bases from J; junction bases left unmatched: 7. The germline CDR1 and CDR2 sequences are LNHNV and YYDKDF (reference sequence). CDR3 sequence reads: CATSRDYPGQGAYEQYF. The CDR3 region has the DNA TGTGCCACCAGCAGAGATTATCCGGGACAGGGGGCGTACGAGCAGTACTTC.

The V call is TRBV6-5, the J call TRBJ2-1; 10 positions agree with TRBD1. With V trimmed by 7 bases and J by 3 bases, 6 bases remained unmatched. Germline CDR1 MNHEY, CDR2 SVGAGI. This CDR3 is built from 15 residues. The chain's CDR3 is CASNPDRGDYNEQFF. CDR3 coding DNA: TGTGCCAGCAACCCGGACAGGGGGGACTACAATGAGCAGTTCTTC.

The CDR3 nucleotides are TGCGCCAGCAGCTTGGAGGACAGGGTGGCTTTCTTT. Protein product: CASSLEDRVAFF. The J gene is TRBJ1-1, the V gene TRBV5-1; 8 bases are a match to TRBD1. With 0 bases clipped from V and 11 bases from J, the junction kept 3 bases outside the gene matches. Germline V gene lookup returns CDR1 SGHRS and CDR2 YFSETQ. This CDR3 has 12 amino acids.

A single count supports this clone. This chain links TRBV30 with TRBJ1-2; D remains unclear. The CDR3 is 11 amino acids. V lost 4 bases to trimming and J lost 2 bases, with 5 bases between them. Germline-derived CDR1 and CDR2 are GTSNPN and SVGIG (reference sequence). CDR3 sequence: CAWIANYGYTF. In DNA form, the CDR3 reads TGTGCCTGGATTGCGAACTATGGCTACACCTTC.

This clone was seen only once. The chain is built from TRBV7-9 and TRBJ1-1, with D unresolved. V was shortened by 4 bases and J by 4 bases, with 10 bases between the two germline ends. The length of the CDR3 is 13 residues. Germline V CDR1 and CDR2: SEHNR, FQNEAQ (reference sequence). The CDR3 protein is CASSSVAGTEAFF. CDR3 in DNA: TGTGCCAGCAGCTCTGTTGCGGGCACTGAAGCTTTCTTT.

J is TRBJ2-3 and V is TRBV7-4, with 8 bases identical to TRBD2. The CDR3 is made up of 17 amino acids. Germline CDR1 reads SGHVT; CDR2 reads SQSDAQ. V was pared by 5 bases and J by 1 base, with 11 bases of the junction left unmatched. In nucleotides, the CDR3 is TGTGCCAGCAGCCGATCGTTGTTCGGGGGGGGCACAGATACGCAGTATTTT. It yields the protein CASSRSLFGGGTDTQYF. Using reference TRBV7-4 and TRBJ2-3 for the parts outside the CDR3, the full variable domain is GAGVSQSPRYKVAKRGRDVALRCDSISGHVTLYWYRQTLGQGSEVLTYSQSDAQRDKSGRPSGRFSAERPERSVSTLKIQRTEQGDSAVYLCASSRSLFGGGTDTQYFGPGTRLTVL.

This rearrangement joins TRBV9 to TRBJ2-7; TRBD1 is a possible D gene (5 bases). The germline gives CDR1 SGDLS, CDR2 YYNGEE. V gave up 0 bases and J gave up 2 bases, with 9 bases separating them. This CDR3 is 14 amino acids long. CDR3 residues: CASSVGQNAYEQYF. CDR3 DNA: TGTGCCAGCAGCGTAGGACAGAACGCCTACGAGCAGTACTTC.

The chain combines TRBV4-1 with TRBJ2-7; the match to TRBD1 covers 9 bases. The junction had 4 bases not matched to a gene; V was cut back by 0 bases and J by 4 bases. Germline CDR1 is MGHRA and CDR2 is YSYEKL. The CDR3 length is 15 residues. CDR3 nucleotide sequence: TGCGCCAGCAGCCAAGAGATACAGGGGGCTTACGAGCAGTACTTC. Translated: CASSQEIQGAYEQYF.

V usage is TRBV5-4 and J usage is TRBJ2-7; TRBD2 matches 13 bases. Germline V CDR1 and CDR2: SGHNT, YYREEE (reference sequence). This CDR3 region has 18 residues. Unmatched junction bases numbered 9, after V lost 1 base and J lost 2 bases. CDR3 loop: CASSLFPGLAGRTYEQYF. CDR3 DNA sequence: TGTGCCAGCAGCTTGTTTCCGGGACTAGCGGGGCGGACCTACGAGCAGTACTTC.

Written as DNA, the CDR3 is TGTGCCAGCAGTCCCCATCAGGGCTACGAGCAGTACTTC. It yields the protein CASSPHQGYEQYF. The chain is built from TRBV27 and TRBJ2-7; perhaps TRBD1 as D (5 bases). Per the germline V gene, CDR1 is MNHEY and CDR2 is SMNVEV (reference sequence). This CDR3 is 13 amino acids long. The V gene lost 5 bases and the J gene lost 3 bases, with 11 bases spanning the gap.

CDR3 sequence (DNA): TGTGCCAGCAGCTTATCGGTAAGGCGGACTGAAGCTTTCTTT. It translates to CASSLSVRRTEAFF. J is TRBJ1-1 and V is TRBV7-9; D gene uncertain. The V end was cut by 2 bases, the J end by 5 bases, with 12 bases between. Germline lookup yields CDR1 SEHNR and CDR2 FQNEAQ (reference sequence). The CDR3 consists of 14 residues.

This CDR3 is CASSLPGTGAYNEQFF. The CDR3 coding sequence is TGCGCCAGCAGCTTGCCCGGGACAGGAGCTTACAATGAGCAGTTCTTC. The chain couples TRBV5-1 to TRBJ2-1, with TRBD1 matching over 8 bases. The CDR3 totals 16 residues. V gave up 1 base and J gave up 4 bases; unmatched junction bases: 7. Looked up from germline, CDR1 is SGHRS and CDR2 is YFSETQ.

The V and J genes are TRBV5-1 and TRBJ1-1, with 7 bases identical to TRBD1. Looked up from germline, CDR1 is SGHRS and CDR2 is YFSETQ. The CDR3 covers 14 residues. V gave up 0 bases and J gave up 4 bases; unmatched junction bases: 3. CDR3: CASSLASGGTEAFF. The CDR3, as DNA: TGCGCCAGCAGCTTGGCCTCAGGGGGCACTGAAGCTTTCTTT.

CDR3 nucleotide sequence: TGTGCCAGCAGCTCCCCCGGCAATGAGCAGTTCTTC. Its protein is CASSSPGNEQFF. V usage is TRBV5-4 and J usage is TRBJ2-1; the D is unclear. In germline, CDR1 is SGHNT, CDR2 YYREEE (reference sequence). CDR3 length equals 12 residues. V was cut by 3 bases and J by 6 bases, with 7 bases left in between. The full variable domain, with the rest looked up from reference TRBV5-4 and TRBJ2-1, is ETGVTQSPTHLIKTRGQQVTLRCSSQSGHNTVSWYQQALGQGPQFIFQYYREEENGRGNFPPRFSGLQFPNYSSELNVNALELDDSALYLCASSSPGNEQFFGPGTRLTVL.

The chain recombines TRBV5-1 with TRBJ2-3; no clear D gene. In germline, CDR1 is SGHRS, CDR2 YFSETQ. The CDR3 runs 15 residues. Between the trimmed V and J ends, which lost 2 bases and 2 bases, there was a span of 12 bases. The DNA for the CDR3 is TGCGCCAGCAGCTTAGTCGGGTCCCACACAGATACGCAGTATTTT. It is translated as CASSLVGSHTDTQYF.

The V call is TRBV9, the J call TRBJ2-5; TRBD2 matches at 14 bases. Germline V gives CDR1 SGDLS, CDR2 YYNGEE. This CDR3 has 16 residues. J lost 1 base, V lost 3 bases, and 2 bases had no gene match. The CDR3 DNA reads TGTGCCAGCAGCGCTGGGACTAGCGGGGGCCAAGAGACCCAGTACTTC. As protein: CASSAGTSGGQETQYF.

This clone was recorded once. The chain joins TRBV30 to TRBJ2-2, with D unclear. Per the germline V gene, CDR1 is GTSNPN and CDR2 is SVGIG (reference sequence). This CDR3 has 13 amino acids. The V and J ends lost 0 bases and 5 bases respectively, with 7 bases between them. CDR3 DNA sequence: TGTGCCTGGAGTGTGGTGCAGACCGGGGAGCTGTTTTTT. Translating gives CAWSVVQTGELFF.

The chain carries TRBV5-1 and TRBJ1-1; maybe TRBD1 (6 bases). The CDR3 has 17 amino acids. V was shortened by 1 base and J by 0 bases, with 16 bases between the two germline ends. Germline V gene lookup returns CDR1 SGHRS and CDR2 YFSETQ. The CDR3 bases are TGCGCCAGCAGCTTGTTAACAGGGAAGAGTGTGAACACTGAAGCTTTCTTT. It codes for CASSLLTGKSVNTEAFF.

The chain joins TRBV30 to TRBJ1-6; TRBD1 matches at 9 bases. Germline V gives CDR1 GTSNPN, CDR2 SVGIG (reference sequence). This CDR3 is 13 amino acids long. The J segment lost 13 bases and the V segment lost 4 bases, leaving 8 bases of the junction unmatched. This CDR3 reads CAWTGTGFSPLHF. The DNA for the CDR3 is TGTGCCTGGACCGGGACAGGGTTCTCTCCCCTCCACTTT.

This chain connects TRBV12-5 to TRBJ1-3; 11 bases align to TRBD1. The V segment lost 0 bases and the J segment 1 base; nucleotides outside the gene matches: 11. The germline CDR1 and CDR2 sequences are LGHNT and FRNRAP. The CDR3 runs to 20 residues. CDR3 sequence (DNA): TGTGCTAGTGGTTTGGTACTTGGGGACAGGGGGATTTCATCTGGAAACACCATATATTTT. Translation: CASGLVLGDRGISSGNTIYF.

The CDR3 is CASSQQGAGDYGYTF. DNA for the CDR3: TGTGCCAGCTCACAACAGGGGGCTGGGGACTATGGCTACACCTTC. The genes are TRBV18 and TRBJ1-2, with 9 bases matching TRBD1. Germline V gene lookup returns CDR1 KGHSH and CDR2 LQKENI. J gave up 3 bases and V 4 bases, and 6 bases lay outside the gene matches. This CDR3 comprises 15 residues.

The table lists this clone with a count of one. This sequence joins TRBV12-3 or TRBV12-4 and TRBJ1-1; possibly TRBD1 for D (5 bases). The CDR3 is made up of 13 amino acids. V lost 7 bases and J 1 base, leaving 10 bases between the germline ends. For the CDR3, the DNA is TGTGCCAGCAAGAAAGGGGCGAACACTGAAGCTTTCTTT. Translated: CASKKGANTEAFF.

The chain couples TRBV18 to TRBJ2-7, with TRBD2 as a possible D gene (6 bases). This CDR3 is 12 amino acids long. Trimming removed 3 bases at V and 6 bases at J, with 9 bases between. Germline V gene sequence: CDR1 KGHSH, CDR2 LQKENI. The CDR3 DNA reads as TGTGCCAGCTCACCGCGGGGTACCGAGCAGTACTTC. Translated: CASSPRGTEQYF. Variable domain in full (rest from reference TRBV18 and TRBJ2-7): NAGVMQNPRHLVRRRGQEARLRCSPMKGHSHVYWYRQLPEEGLKFMVYLQKENIIDESGMPKERFSAEFPKEGPSILRIQQVVRGDSAAYFCASSPRGTEQYFGPGTRLTVT.